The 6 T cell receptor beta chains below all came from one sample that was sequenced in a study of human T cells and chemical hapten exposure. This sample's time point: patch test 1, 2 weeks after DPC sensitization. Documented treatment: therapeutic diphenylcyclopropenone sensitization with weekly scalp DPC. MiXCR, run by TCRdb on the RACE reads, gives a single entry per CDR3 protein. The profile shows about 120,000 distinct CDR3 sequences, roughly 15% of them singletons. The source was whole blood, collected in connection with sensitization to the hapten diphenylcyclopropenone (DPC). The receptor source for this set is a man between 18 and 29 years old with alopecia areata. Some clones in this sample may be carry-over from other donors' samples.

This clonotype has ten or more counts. The CDR3 nucleotides read TGTGCCAGCAGCAGAGGACAGGGGGAGTCCTACGAGCAGTACGTC. Its translation is CASSRGQGESYEQYV. The chain uses TRBV6-5 and TRBJ2-7; 10 bases fit TRBD1. This CDR3 is built from 15 residues. The junction had 6 bases not matched to a gene; V was cut back by 6 bases and J by 1 base. The germline gives CDR1 MNHEY, CDR2 SVGAGI.

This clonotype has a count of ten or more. The CDR3 loop is CASLPRGLNTGELFF. CDR3 DNA sequence: TGTGCCAGCCTTCCGCGGGGACTAAACACCGGGGAGCTGTTTTTT. The rearrangement links TRBV13 to TRBJ2-2, with 7 bases that match TRBD2. Looked up from germline, CDR1 is PRHDT and CDR2 is FYEKMQ (reference sequence). The CDR3 is 15 residues long. V shed 8 bases, J shed 2 bases, and the junction held 8 bases outside the gene matches. Supplemented by reference TRBV13 and TRBJ2-2, the full variable domain reads AAGVIQSPRHLIKEKRETATLKCYPIPRHDTVYWYQQGPGQDPQFLISFYEKMQSDKGSIPDRFSAQQFSDYHSELNMSSLELGDSALYFCASLPRGLNTGELFFGEGSRLTVL.

The CDR3 DNA is TGTGCCAGCAGCTTTAGTCCCCCACCTAACTATGGCTACACCTTC. Translating it yields CASSFSPPPNYGYTF. The J gene is TRBJ1-2, the V gene TRBV5-5; D is unclear. The V gene's germline CDR1 is SGHKS and CDR2 YYEKEE (reference sequence). V dropped 2 bases and J dropped 0 bases, with 11 bases sitting between them. The CDR3 covers 15 residues.

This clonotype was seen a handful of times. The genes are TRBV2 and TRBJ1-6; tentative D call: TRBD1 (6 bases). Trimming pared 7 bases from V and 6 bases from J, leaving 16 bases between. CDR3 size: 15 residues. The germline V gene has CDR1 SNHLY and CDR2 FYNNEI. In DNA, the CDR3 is TGTGCCAGCACCGGGACAATGAGTCGTAATTCACCCCTCCACTTT. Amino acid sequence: CASTGTMSRNSPLHF.

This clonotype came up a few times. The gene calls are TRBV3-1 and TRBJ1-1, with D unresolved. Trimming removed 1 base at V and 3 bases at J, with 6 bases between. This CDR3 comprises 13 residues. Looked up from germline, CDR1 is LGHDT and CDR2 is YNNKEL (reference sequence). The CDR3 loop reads CASSQVADTEAFF. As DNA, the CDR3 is TGTGCCAGCAGCCAAGTTGCGGACACTGAAGCTTTCTTT.

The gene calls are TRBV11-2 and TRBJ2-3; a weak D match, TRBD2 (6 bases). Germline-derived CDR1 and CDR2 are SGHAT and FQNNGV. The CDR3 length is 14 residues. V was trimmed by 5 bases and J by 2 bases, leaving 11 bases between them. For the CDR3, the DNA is TGTGCCAGCAGCCCGCGGGGAACCACAGATACGCAGTATTTT. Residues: CASSPRGTTDTQYF. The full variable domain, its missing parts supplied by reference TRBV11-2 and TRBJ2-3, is EAGVAQSPRYKIIEKRQSVAFWCNPISGHATLYWYQQILGQGPKLLIQFQNNGVVDDSQLPKDRFSAERLKGVDSTLKIQPAKLEDSAVYLCASSPRGTTDTQYFGPGTRLTVL.